The sample holds a few counts of the clone carrying this T cell receptor (beta chain). The CDR3 regions of TCR beta were amplified from RNA transcripts. HTBI primers were used for first-round RT-PCR of the TCR CDR3. TCRdb itself ran the multiplex PCR reads through MiXCR, one entry per CDR3 protein. This table holds around 350,000 distinct CDR3 sequences, less than 15% found once. V lost 1 base, J lost 8 bases, and 9 bases lay in between. There are 12 residues in the CDR3. The germline V gene has CDR1 SGHKS and CDR2 YYEKEE (reference sequence). This entry is derived from a study of T cells in Graves' hyperthyroidism and ophthalmopathy.

The V gene is TRBV5-5, the J gene TRBJ1-1, with a weak D call TRBD1 (5 bases). Sequenced: blood. This TCR was sampled from a woman younger than 35 with Graves' hyperthyroidism. CDR3 in amino acids: CASSLRGKEAFF. The CDR3 nucleotides read TGTGCCAGCAGCTTGCGGGGGAAAGAAGCTTTCTTT.